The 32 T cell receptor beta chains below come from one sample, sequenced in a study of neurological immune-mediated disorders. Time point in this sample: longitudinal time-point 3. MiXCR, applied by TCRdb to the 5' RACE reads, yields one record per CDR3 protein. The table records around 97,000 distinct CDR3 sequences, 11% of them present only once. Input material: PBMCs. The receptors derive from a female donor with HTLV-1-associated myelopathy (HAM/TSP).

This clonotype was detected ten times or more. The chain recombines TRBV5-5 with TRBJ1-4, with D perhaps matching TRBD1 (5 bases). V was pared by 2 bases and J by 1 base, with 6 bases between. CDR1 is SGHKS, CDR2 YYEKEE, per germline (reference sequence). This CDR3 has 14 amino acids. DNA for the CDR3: TGTGCCAGCAGCTTCGGGGGAACTAATGAAAAACTGTTTTTT. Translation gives CASSFGGTNEKLFF.

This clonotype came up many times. The CDR3 protein is CAISENSYEQYF. CDR3 sequence (DNA): TGTGCCATCAGTGAGAACTCCTACGAGCAGTACTTC. The gene calls are TRBV10-3 and TRBJ2-7; D remains ambiguous. The germline V and J ends were trimmed by 2 bases and 0 bases, with 2 bases remaining between them. The CDR3 is 12 amino acids. Germline CDR1 reads ENHRY; CDR2 reads SYGVKD.

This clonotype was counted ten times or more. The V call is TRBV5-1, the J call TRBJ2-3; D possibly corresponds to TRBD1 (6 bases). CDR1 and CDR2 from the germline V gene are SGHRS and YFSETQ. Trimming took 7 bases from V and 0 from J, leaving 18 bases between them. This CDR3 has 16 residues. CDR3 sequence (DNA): TGCGCCAGCGCCAGGGGTTCCGGACGGAGCACAGATACGCAGTATTTT. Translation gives CASARGSGRSTDTQYF.

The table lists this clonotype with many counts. Written as DNA, the CDR3 is TGCGCCAGCAGCTTGGGGACTAGCGGGGTTTACAATGAGCAGTTCTTC. Translating it yields CASSLGTSGVYNEQFF. The rearrangement joins TRBV5-1 to TRBJ2-1, with 12 bases lining up with TRBD2. The junction had 2 bases not matched to a gene; V was cut back by 0 bases and J by 4 bases. Germline-derived CDR1 and CDR2 are SGHRS and YFSETQ. The CDR3 totals 16 residues.

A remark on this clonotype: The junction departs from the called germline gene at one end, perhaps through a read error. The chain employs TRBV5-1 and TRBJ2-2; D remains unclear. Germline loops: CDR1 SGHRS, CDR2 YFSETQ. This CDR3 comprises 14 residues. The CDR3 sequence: CANSLDPNTGELFF. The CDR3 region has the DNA TGCGCCAACAGCTTGGATCCGAACACCGGGGAGCTGTTTTTT.

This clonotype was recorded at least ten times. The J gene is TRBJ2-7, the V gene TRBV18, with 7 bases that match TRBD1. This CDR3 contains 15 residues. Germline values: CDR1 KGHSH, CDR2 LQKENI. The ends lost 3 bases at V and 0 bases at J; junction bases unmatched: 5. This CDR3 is CASSPTGSSSYEQYF. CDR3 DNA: TGTGCCAGCTCACCGACAGGGTCTAGCTCCTACGAGCAGTACTTC.

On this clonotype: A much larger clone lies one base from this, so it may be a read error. The CDR3 reads CSARGTLTYNEQYF. The CDR3, as DNA: TGCAGTGCTAGAGGGACACTTACCTACAATGAGCAGTACTTC. The chain recombines TRBV20-1 with TRBJ2-7; perhaps TRBD1 as D (5 bases). Trimming removed 1 base from V and 7 bases from J, with 17 bases in between. CDR1 and CDR2 (germline): DFQATT, SNEGSKA (reference sequence). This CDR3 spans 14 amino acids.

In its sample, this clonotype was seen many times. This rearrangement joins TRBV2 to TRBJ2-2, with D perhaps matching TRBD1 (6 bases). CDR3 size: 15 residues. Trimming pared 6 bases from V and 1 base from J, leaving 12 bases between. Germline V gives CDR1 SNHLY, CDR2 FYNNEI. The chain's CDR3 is CASRKPDRNTGELFF. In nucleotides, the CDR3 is TGTGCCAGCAGGAAACCGGACAGGAACACCGGGGAGCTGTTTTTT.

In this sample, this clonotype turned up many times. The CDR3 coding sequence is TGCAGTGCTACGGACGGCAACACAGATACGCAGTATTTT. It specifies CSATDGNTDTQYF. The V call is TRBV20-1, the J call TRBJ2-3; no definite D call. The germline V and J ends were trimmed by 4 bases and 2 bases, with 10 bases remaining between them. The CDR3 runs 13 residues. The germline CDR1 and CDR2 sequences are DFQATT and SNEGSKA (reference sequence).

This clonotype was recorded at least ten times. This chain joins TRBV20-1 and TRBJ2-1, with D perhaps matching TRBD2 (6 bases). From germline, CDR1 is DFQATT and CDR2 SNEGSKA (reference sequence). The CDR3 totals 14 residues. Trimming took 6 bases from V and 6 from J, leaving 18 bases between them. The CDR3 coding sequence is TGCAGTGCCGCTCCCCTGCCCGGGGGCAATGAGCAGTTCTTC. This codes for CSAAPLPGGNEQFF.

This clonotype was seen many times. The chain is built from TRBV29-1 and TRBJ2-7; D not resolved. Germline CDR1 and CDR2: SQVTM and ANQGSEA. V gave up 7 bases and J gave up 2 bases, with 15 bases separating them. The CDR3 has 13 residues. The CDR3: CSADVGHTYEQYF. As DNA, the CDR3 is TGCAGCGCAGATGTGGGTCATACCTACGAGCAGTACTTC.

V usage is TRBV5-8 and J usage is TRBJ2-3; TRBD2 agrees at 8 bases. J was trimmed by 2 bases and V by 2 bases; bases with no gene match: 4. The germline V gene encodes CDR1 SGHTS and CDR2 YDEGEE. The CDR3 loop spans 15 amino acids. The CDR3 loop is CASSFSGAYTDTQYF. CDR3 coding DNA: TGTGCCAGCAGCTTTAGCGGGGCTTACACAGATACGCAGTATTTT.

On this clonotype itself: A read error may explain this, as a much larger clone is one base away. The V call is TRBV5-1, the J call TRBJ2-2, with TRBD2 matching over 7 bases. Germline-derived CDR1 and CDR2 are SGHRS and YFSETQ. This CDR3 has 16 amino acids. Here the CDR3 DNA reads TGCGCCAGCAGCCTCATCGCGGGGGATCACACCGAGGAGCTGTTTTTT. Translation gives CASSLIAGDHTEELFF.

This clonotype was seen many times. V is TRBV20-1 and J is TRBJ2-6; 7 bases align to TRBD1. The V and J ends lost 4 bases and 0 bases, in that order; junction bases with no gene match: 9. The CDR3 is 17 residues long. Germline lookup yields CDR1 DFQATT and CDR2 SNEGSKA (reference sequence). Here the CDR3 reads CSATDRERLSGANVLTF. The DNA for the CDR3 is TGCAGTGCTACAGACAGGGAAAGACTCTCTGGGGCCAACGTCCTGACTTTC.

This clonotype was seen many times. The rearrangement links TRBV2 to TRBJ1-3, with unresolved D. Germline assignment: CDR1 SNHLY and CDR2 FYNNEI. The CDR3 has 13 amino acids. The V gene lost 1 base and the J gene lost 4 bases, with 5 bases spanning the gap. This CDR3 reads CASSEGFGNTIYF. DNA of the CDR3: TGTGCCAGCAGTGAAGGGTTCGGAAACACCATATATTTT.

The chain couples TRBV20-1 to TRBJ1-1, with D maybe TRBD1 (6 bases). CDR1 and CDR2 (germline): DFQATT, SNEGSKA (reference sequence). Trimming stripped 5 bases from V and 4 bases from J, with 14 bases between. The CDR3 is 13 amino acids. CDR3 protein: CSALEGVCTEAFF. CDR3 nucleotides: TGCAGTGCTCTCGAGGGGGTTTGCACTGAAGCTTTCTTT.

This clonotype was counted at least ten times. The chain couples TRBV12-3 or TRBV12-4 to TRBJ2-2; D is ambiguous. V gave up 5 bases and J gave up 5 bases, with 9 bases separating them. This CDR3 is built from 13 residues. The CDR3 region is CASSPLRTGELFF. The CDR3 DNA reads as TGTGCCAGCAGTCCCCTGAGGACCGGGGAGCTGTTTTTT.

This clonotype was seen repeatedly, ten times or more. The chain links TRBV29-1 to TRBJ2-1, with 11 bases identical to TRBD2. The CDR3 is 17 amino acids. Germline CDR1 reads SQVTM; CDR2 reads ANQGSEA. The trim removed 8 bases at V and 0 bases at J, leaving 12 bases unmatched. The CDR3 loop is CSFQTSGGPFSYNEQFF. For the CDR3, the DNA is TGCAGCTTTCAAACTAGCGGGGGCCCCTTCTCCTACAATGAGCAGTTCTTC.

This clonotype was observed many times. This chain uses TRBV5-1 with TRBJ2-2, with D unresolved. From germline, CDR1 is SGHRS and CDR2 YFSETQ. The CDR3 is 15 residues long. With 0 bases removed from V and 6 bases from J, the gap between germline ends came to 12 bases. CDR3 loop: CASSLEPGGAGELFF. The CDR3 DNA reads TGCGCCAGCAGCTTGGAACCGGGCGGTGCCGGGGAGCTGTTTTTT.

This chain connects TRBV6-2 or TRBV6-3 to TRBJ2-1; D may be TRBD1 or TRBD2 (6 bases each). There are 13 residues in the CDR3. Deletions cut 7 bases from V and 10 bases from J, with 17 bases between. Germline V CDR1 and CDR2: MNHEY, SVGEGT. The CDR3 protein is CASKRGGLGEQFF. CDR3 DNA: TGTGCCAGCAAAAGAGGGGGGCTCGGCGAGCAGTTCTTC.

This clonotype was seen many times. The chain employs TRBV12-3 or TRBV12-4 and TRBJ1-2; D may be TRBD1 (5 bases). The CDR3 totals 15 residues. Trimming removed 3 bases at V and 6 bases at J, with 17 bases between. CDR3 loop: CASSFGVGTHHGYTF. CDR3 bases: TGTGCCAGCAGTTTTGGTGTAGGGACGCACCATGGCTACACCTTC.

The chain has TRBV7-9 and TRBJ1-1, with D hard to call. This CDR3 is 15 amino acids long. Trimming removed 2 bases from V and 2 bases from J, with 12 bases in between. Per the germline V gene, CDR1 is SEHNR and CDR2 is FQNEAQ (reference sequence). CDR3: CASSLSAYSNTEAFF. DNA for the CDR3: TGTGCCAGCAGCTTATCCGCCTACAGTAACACTGAAGCTTTCTTT.

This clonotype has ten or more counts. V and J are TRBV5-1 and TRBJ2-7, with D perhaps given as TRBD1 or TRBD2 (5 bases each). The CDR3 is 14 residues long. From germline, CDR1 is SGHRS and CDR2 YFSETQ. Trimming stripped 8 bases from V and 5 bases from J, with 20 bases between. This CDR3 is CASAEGPRNDEQYF. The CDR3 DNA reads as TGCGCCAGTGCTGAGGGGCCTCGCAACGACGAGCAGTACTTC.

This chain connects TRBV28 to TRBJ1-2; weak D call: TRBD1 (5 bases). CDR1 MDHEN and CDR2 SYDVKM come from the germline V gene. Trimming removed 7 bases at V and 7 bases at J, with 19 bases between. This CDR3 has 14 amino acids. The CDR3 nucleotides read TGTGCCAGCACTTACATCGGGGCAGGGCCTGGCTACACCTTC. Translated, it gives CASTYIGAGPGYTF.

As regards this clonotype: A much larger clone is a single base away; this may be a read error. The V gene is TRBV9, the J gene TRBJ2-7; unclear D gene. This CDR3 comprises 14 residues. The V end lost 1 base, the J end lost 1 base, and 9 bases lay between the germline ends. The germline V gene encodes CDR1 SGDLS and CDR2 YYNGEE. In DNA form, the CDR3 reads TGTGCCAGCAGCGTACAAGAGGTTTCCTACGAGCAGTACTTC. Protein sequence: CASSVQEVSYEQYF.

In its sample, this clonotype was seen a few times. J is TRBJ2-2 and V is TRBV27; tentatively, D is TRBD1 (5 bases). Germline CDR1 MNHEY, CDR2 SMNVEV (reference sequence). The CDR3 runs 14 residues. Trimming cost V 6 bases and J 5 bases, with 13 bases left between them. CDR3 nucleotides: TGTGCCAGCAGCCGACTGGCAGGGACCGGGGAGCTGTTTTTT. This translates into CASSRLAGTGELFF.

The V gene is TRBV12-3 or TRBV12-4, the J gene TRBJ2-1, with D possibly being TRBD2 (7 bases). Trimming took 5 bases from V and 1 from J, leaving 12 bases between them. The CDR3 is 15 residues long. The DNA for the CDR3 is TGTGCCAGCAGTAGGGGAGGGGGGTCCTACAATGAGCAGTTCTTC. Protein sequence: CASSRGGGSYNEQFF.

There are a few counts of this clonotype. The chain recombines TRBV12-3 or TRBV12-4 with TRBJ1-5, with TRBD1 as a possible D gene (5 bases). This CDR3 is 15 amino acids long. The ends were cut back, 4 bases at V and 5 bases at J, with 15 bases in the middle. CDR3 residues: CASSSDSHPYQPQHF. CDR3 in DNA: TGTGCCAGCAGTTCTGACAGTCACCCGTATCAGCCCCAGCATTTT.

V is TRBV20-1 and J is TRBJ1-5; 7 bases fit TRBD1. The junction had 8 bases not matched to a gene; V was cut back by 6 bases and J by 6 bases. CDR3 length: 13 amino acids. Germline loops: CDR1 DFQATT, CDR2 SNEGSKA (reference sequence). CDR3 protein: CSAPDRTGQPQHF. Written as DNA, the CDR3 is TGCAGTGCCCCGGACAGGACTGGTCAGCCCCAGCATTTT.

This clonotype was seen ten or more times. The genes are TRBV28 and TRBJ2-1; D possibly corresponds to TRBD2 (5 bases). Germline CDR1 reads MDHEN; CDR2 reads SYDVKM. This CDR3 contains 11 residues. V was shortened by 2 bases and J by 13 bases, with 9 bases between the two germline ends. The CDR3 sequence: CASSLKRTQFF. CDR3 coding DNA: TGTGCCAGCAGTTTAAAGCGGACCCAGTTCTTC.

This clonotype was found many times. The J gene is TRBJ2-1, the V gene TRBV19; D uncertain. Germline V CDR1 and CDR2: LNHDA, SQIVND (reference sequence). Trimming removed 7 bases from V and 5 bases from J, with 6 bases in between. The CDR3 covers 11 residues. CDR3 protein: CASNSHNEQFF. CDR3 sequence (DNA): TGTGCCAGTAATTCCCACAATGAGCAGTTCTTC.

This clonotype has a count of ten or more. This CDR3 reads CSARVRTDTQYF. The CDR3 nucleotides read TGCAGTGCGAGGGTTCGCACAGATACGCAGTATTTT. The V and J genes are TRBV20-1 and TRBJ2-3, with D tentatively TRBD2 (5 bases). Germline V gene lookup returns CDR1 DFQATT and CDR2 SNEGSKA (reference sequence). This CDR3 contains 12 residues. V was cut by 6 bases and J by 1 base, with 8 bases left in between.